Listed below are T cell receptor beta chains from one sample, sequenced in a study of blood T cell repertoires in COVID-19. TCRdb's table, derived via immunoSEQ multiplex PCR, lists solely in-frame clones and lacks some. The profile shows roughly 130,000 clones, about 88% of them singletons. Material for sequencing was peripheral blood. Receptors originate from a human donor with COVID-19, enrolled during active disease. The donor label of this sample is uncertain. Both conserved end residues are part of each CDR3. D genes are given only for firm matches. Some rows have no size entry. The others give once, few or many, or a class for an expanded clone.

TGCGCCAGCAGCTTGGACAGCTATGGCTACACCTTC CASSLDSYGYTF TRBJ1-2 - TRBV5-1 -
TGTGCCAGCACCAAAGACAGGGACAACGAGCAGTACTTC CASTKDRDNEQYF TRBJ2-7 TRBD1 TRBV12-3/TRBV12-4 -
TGTGCCAGCAGCCCCCGCAGGGGGCCTGACTTGGACTATGGCTACACCTTC CASSPRRGPDLDYGYTF TRBJ1-2 TRBD1 TRBV7-9 -
TGTGCCAGCAGCTTAGCGGAATTGGGGGGGCAGTTCTTC CASSLAELGGQFF TRBJ2-1 - TRBV7-6 -
TGTGCCGGCTCACGATACGGCAATCAGCCCCAGCATTTT CAGSRYGNQPQHF TRBJ1-5 - TRBV25-1 -
TGCAGCGTTGTCGTAAATATCGATGAGCAGTTCTTC CSVVVNIDEQFF TRBJ2-1 - TRBV29-1 -
TGTGCCACCAGTGATCATTGGACACATGAAGCTTTCTTT CATSDHWTHEAFF TRBJ1-1 - TRBV24-1 -
TGTGCCAGCAGCTTAGGGCTAGCGGGAGGATACAATGAGCAGTTCTTC CASSLGLAGGYNEQFF TRBJ2-1 TRBD2 TRBV7-2 few
TGTGCCAGTAGTGTTGGATCAGGATCTGGAAACACCATATATTTT CASSVGSGSGNTIYF TRBJ1-3 - TRBV19 once
TGTGCCAGCAGTTTAGGGACAGGGTTGAACCAAGAGACCCAGTACTTC CASSLGTGLNQETQYF TRBJ2-5 TRBD1 TRBV28 -
TGTGCCAGCTCACCCGCGACAGGGGAAGAGACCCAGTACTTC CASSPATGEETQYF TRBJ2-5 TRBD1 TRBV18 -